This T cell receptor (beta chain) was captured by sequencing in a study of T cell responses to AZD1222 COVID-19 vaccine. On this clone: No antigen is known for it.

Sequencing used immunoSEQ multiplex PCR; TCRdb keeps in-frame clones, though not all of them. The repertoire holds 150,000 to 180,000 clones, with roughly nine tenths as singletons. Notes on the study in general: Most donors were white British, females outnumbered males, and clonal diversity was possibly underestimated. Spike-specific TCR breadth and depth grew following two AZD1222 doses.

The CDR3 covers 17 residues. The germline gives CDR1 LGHDT, CDR2 YNNKEL (reference sequence). Between the trimmed V and J ends, which lost 7 bases and 7 bases, there was a span of 23 bases. The rearrangement joins TRBV3-1 (or the pseudogene TRBV3-2) to TRBJ1-6; weak D call: TRBD1 (5 bases). This TCR was sampled from an adult in good health. The material sequenced was peripheral blood, taken on day 0 of MenACWY control vaccination. The CDR3 reads CASTPRRPGTQNSPLHF. In DNA, the CDR3 is TGTGCCAGCACCCCCAGGCGTCCCGGGACGCAGAATTCACCCCTCCACTTT.